This T cell receptor (beta chain) originates from a study of CD4 T cells in relation to SARS-CoV-2 and coronaviruses. Data came from immunoSEQ multiplex PCR; TCRdb stores just in-frame clones and leaves some out. The sample shows more than 15,000 clones, 74% of them seen only once. The CDR3 loop spans 13 amino acids. Germline lookup yields CDR1 SGHNT and CDR2 YYREEE (reference sequence). The germline V and J ends were trimmed by 1 base and 4 bases, with 8 bases remaining between them. Of note for this clone: What it binds is not known.

The unexposed donors gave CD4+ T cells in about 2010-2019, prior to COVID-19. Isolation of CD4+ T cells took place after about eleven days in culture. The material sequenced was CD4+ T cells from PBMCs, cultured in vitro. The receptor's source is a human donor in good health. The chain joins TRBV5-4 to TRBJ1-2; tentatively, D is TRBD1 (5 bases). The CDR3 loop is CASSLMGPYGYTF. The CDR3, as DNA: TGTGCCAGCAGCTTGATGGGGCCCTATGGCTACACCTTC. The full variable domain, its missing parts supplied by reference TRBV5-4 and TRBJ1-2, is ETGVTQSPTHLIKTRGQQVTLRCSSQSGHNTVSWYQQALGQGPQFIFQYYREEENGRGNFPPRFSGLQFPNYSSELNVNALELDDSALYLCASSLMGPYGYTFGSGTRLTVV.